Presented here are 27 T cell receptor beta chains from one specimen sequenced in a study of siplizumab effects on memory and regulatory T cells. The table came from immunoSEQ multiplex PCR; TCRdb's copy has only in-frame clones and leaves some out. The data hold about 100,000 clones, with around 94% observed a single time. Sequenced material: Tregs sorted from blood. These receptor sequences come from a human donor in good health.

The sample holds a few counts of this clone. This chain joins TRBV19 and TRBJ1-5; D call uncertain. V was pared by 3 bases and J by 1 base, with 7 bases between. The length of the CDR3 is 14 residues. In germline, CDR1 is LNHDA, CDR2 SQIVND (reference sequence). The chain's CDR3 is CASSMRVSNQPQHF. CDR3 in DNA: TGTGCCAGTAGTATGAGAGTGAGCAATCAGCCCCAGCATTTT.

The chain uses TRBV14 and TRBJ1-2, with a tentative D call TRBD1 (6 bases). CDR1 is SGHDN and CDR2 is FVKESK in the germline V gene. The CDR3 has 13 residues. The germline V and J ends were trimmed by 0 bases and 8 bases, with 10 bases remaining between them. The CDR3 sequence: CASSQDGGAGYTF. The CDR3 DNA reads as TGTGCCAGCAGCCAAGATGGGGGGGCGGGCTACACCTTC. Combining the CDR3 with reference TRBV14 and TRBJ1-2 gives the whole variable domain EAGVTQFPSHSVIEKGQTVTLRCDPISGHDNLYWYRRVMGKEIKFLLHFVKESKQDESGMPNNRFLAERTGGTYSTLKVQPAELEDSGVYFCASSQDGGAGYTFGSGTRLTVV.

The V gene is TRBV6-6, the J gene TRBJ2-6; D gene ambiguous. CDR3 length: 13 amino acids. V lost 6 bases to trimming and J lost 1 base, with 4 bases between them. CDR1 is MNHNY and CDR2 is SVGAGI in the germline V gene (reference sequence). The CDR3: CASRGSGANVLTF. The CDR3 DNA sequence: TGTGCCAGCAGGGGGTCTGGGGCCAACGTCCTGACTTTC.

The chain links TRBV28 to TRBJ1-4; 9 bases are a match to TRBD1. V dropped 7 bases and J dropped 7; count of bases not matched to a gene: 13. Germline V gene lookup returns CDR1 MDHEN and CDR2 SYDVKM. The CDR3 has 16 residues. CDR3 sequence (DNA): TGTGCCAGCAACTCCGGGACAGGGTTAGTAGGTGAAAAACTGTTTTTT. The encoded protein is CASNSGTGLVGEKLFF.

The chain combines TRBV6-5 with TRBJ2-1; 12 bases are shared with TRBD2. CDR3 length equals 15 residues. The junction had 6 bases not matched to a gene; V was cut back by 4 bases and J by 8 bases. Germline CDR1 and CDR2: MNHEY and SVGAGI. The CDR3 loop is CASSSLAGGPYEQFF. The CDR3 nucleotides read TGTGCCAGCAGTTCCCTAGCGGGAGGGCCCTATGAGCAGTTCTTC.

The V and J genes are TRBV11-2 and TRBJ2-3; D gene unclear. Germline CDR1 SGHAT, CDR2 FQNNGV. This CDR3 contains 14 residues. Trimming pared 4 bases from V and 13 bases from J, leaving 21 bases between. CDR3: CASSYSRIGYLEYF. The CDR3 DNA reads TGTGCCAGCAGCTACTCGCGCATCGGTTATCTGGAGTATTTT.

The V and J genes are TRBV5-1 and TRBJ2-7, with D perhaps assigned TRBD1 or TRBD2 (6 bases each). The CDR3 has 15 amino acids. The V gene lost 2 bases and the J gene lost 3 bases, with 15 bases spanning the gap. Germline V lookup: CDR1 SGHRS, CDR2 YFSETQ. CDR3 sequence: CASSFLGGGGYEQYF. The CDR3 DNA follows: TGCGCCAGCAGCTTTCTGGGGGGCGGAGGCTACGAGCAGTACTTC. Filled out from reference TRBV5-1 and TRBJ2-7, the complete variable domain reads KAGVTQTPRYLIKTRGQQVTLSCSPISGHRSVSWYQQTPGQGLQFLFEYFSETQRNKGNFPGRFSGRQFSNSRSEMNVSTLELGDSALYLCASSFLGGGGYEQYFGPGTRLTVT.

DNA for the CDR3: TGTGCCAGCAGACTAGCGGGAGGGTTGACAGATACGCAGTATTTT. This sequence encodes CASRLAGGLTDTQYF. The chain is built from TRBV2 and TRBJ2-3; TRBD2 matches at 13 bases. CDR1 and CDR2 (germline): SNHLY, FYNNEI. The CDR3 totals 15 residues. The V and J ends lost 6 bases and 3 bases, in that order; junction bases with no gene match: 3. Full variable domain (missing parts from reference TRBV2 and TRBJ2-3): EPEVTQTPSHQVTQMGQEVILRCVPISNHLYFYWYRQILGQKVEFLVSFYNNEISEKSEIFDDQFSVERPDGSNFTLKIRSTKLEDSAMYFCASRLAGGLTDTQYFGPGTRLTVL.

The chain is built from TRBV18 and TRBJ2-5, with 7 positions matching TRBD1. CDR3 length: 14 residues. Unmatched junction bases numbered 5, after V lost 4 bases and J lost 3 bases. Germline V gives CDR1 KGHSH, CDR2 LQKENI. The CDR3 region has the DNA TGTGCCAGCTCACGGGGGACAGACAAAGAGACCCAGTACTTC. Residues: CASSRGTDKETQYF.

The chain uses TRBV27 and TRBJ2-5, with TRBD1 identical over 10 bases. Germline CDR1 is MNHEY and CDR2 is SMNVEV (reference sequence). J lost 5 bases, V lost 6 bases, and 9 bases had no gene match. There are 15 residues in the CDR3. The CDR3 protein is CASSSGTGVLETQYF. The DNA of the CDR3 is TGTGCCAGCAGCTCCGGGACAGGGGTTCTGGAGACCCAGTACTTC.

This chain links TRBV5-1 with TRBJ1-2; unclear D gene. The V end lost 3 bases, the J end lost 9 bases, and 18 bases lay between the germline ends. Germline CDR1 reads SGHRS; CDR2 reads YFSETQ. This CDR3 contains 14 residues. The CDR3 DNA reads as TGCGCCAGCAGCTCGCAAATAACAACCGGTAGCTACACCTTC. This gives the protein CASSSQITTGSYTF.

Only one count was recorded for this clone. This chain connects TRBV7-2 to TRBJ1-4, with D possibly TRBD1 on 6 matching bases. V lost 1 base and J lost 3, with 18 bases in between. CDR3 length: 18 residues. The germline V gene encodes CDR1 SGHTA and CDR2 FQGNSA. The DNA for the CDR3 is TGTGCCAGCAGCTTAGTGGGGGGGCCGCTCGTGGCTAATGAAAAACTGTTTTTT. Translating it yields CASSLVGGPLVANEKLFF.

This clone showed up just once. V is TRBV7-9 and J is TRBJ2-5, with D perhaps matching TRBD2 (7 bases). The ends were cut back, 1 base at V and 2 bases at J, with 23 bases in the middle. The CDR3 sequence is 19 residues long. Germline CDR1 and CDR2: SEHNR and FQNEAQ (reference sequence). The CDR3 DNA is TGTGCCAGCAGCTTAGTCCCGGGGGGCTTATCCTCTCGGCAAGAGACCCAGTACTTC. Its translation is CASSLVPGGLSSRQETQYF.

The CDR3 region has the DNA TGCGCCAGCAGGGAGTCCGGGACAGGGACCTACGAGCAGTACTTC. Protein: CASRESGTGTYEQYF. V and J are TRBV5-1 and TRBJ2-7; 9 bases map to TRBD1. Germline CDR1 reads SGHRS; CDR2 reads YFSETQ. V shed 5 bases, J shed 2 bases, and the junction held 8 bases outside the gene matches. The CDR3 consists of 15 residues.

The chain combines TRBV5-1 with TRBJ2-1, with 9 bases matching TRBD2. The CDR3 is made up of 16 amino acids. The ends lost 4 bases at V and 3 bases at J; junction bases unmatched: 8. Germline-derived CDR1 and CDR2 are SGHRS and YFSETQ. For the CDR3, the DNA is TGCGCCAGCAGCCCCTTGGCGGGAGGGAACTACAATGAGCAGTTCTTC. Amino acid sequence: CASSPLAGGNYNEQFF.

This chain joins TRBV25-1 and TRBJ2-5; no clear D gene. The germline gives CDR1 MGHDK, CDR2 SYGVNS. This CDR3 is 13 amino acids long. Between the trimmed V and J ends, which lost 2 bases and 5 bases, there was a span of 9 bases. The CDR3, as DNA: TGTGCCAGCAGTGAACATGGTGCCGAGACCCAGTACTTC. It specifies CASSEHGAETQYF.

This sequence joins TRBV5-1 and TRBJ2-1; the D is unclear. V was cut by 4 bases and J by 5 bases, with 22 bases left in between. The V gene's germline CDR1 is SGHRS and CDR2 YFSETQ. CDR3 length equals 17 residues. CDR3 DNA: TGCGCCAGCAGCCTCCGGACGGATCCTTTTACCCACAATGAGCAGTTCTTC. Translated: CASSLRTDPFTHNEQFF.

J is TRBJ2-1 and V is TRBV7-8; TRBD1 aligns across 9 bases. The CDR3 totals 15 residues. The J segment lost 8 bases and the V segment lost 1 base, leaving 6 bases of the junction unmatched. Germline CDR1 SGHVS, CDR2 FQNEAQ. The CDR3 is CASSLEGQGFDEQFF. CDR3 nucleotide sequence: TGTGCCAGCAGCTTAGAGGGACAGGGTTTCGATGAGCAGTTCTTC.

The rearrangement links TRBV7-9 to TRBJ2-1, with a weak D call TRBD1 (6 bases). Trimming removed 3 bases at V and 1 base at J, with 7 bases between. Germline V lookup: CDR1 SEHNR, CDR2 FQNEAQ (reference sequence). CDR3 size: 14 residues. CDR3 sequence: CASSFQGSYNEQFF. The DNA of the CDR3 is TGTGCCAGCAGCTTCCAGGGGTCCTACAATGAGCAGTTCTTC.

The rearrangement links TRBV30 to TRBJ2-1; no definite D call. V lost 1 base, J lost 0 bases, and 7 bases lay in between. CDR1 and CDR2 (germline): GTSNPN, SVGIG (reference sequence). The CDR3 is made up of 14 amino acids. In DNA form, the CDR3 reads TGTGCCTGGAGTGCTGCTAGCTCCTACAATGAGCAGTTCTTC. It codes for CAWSAASSYNEQFF. Using reference TRBV30 and TRBJ2-1 for the parts outside the CDR3, the full variable domain is SQTIHQWPATLVQPVGSPLSLECTVEGTSNPNLYWYRQAAGRGLQLLFYSVGIGQISSEVPQNLSASRPQDRQFILSSKKLLLSDSGFYLCAWSAASSYNEQFFGPGTRLTVL.

This chain links TRBV5-1 with TRBJ1-6, with TRBD1 matching 10 bases. The CDR3 runs 15 residues. Germline assignment: CDR1 SGHRS and CDR2 YFSETQ. Losses at the gene ends were 4 bases for V and 8 bases for J; bases not matched to a gene: 6. CDR3 amino acids: CASSRDRGVYSPLHF. Written as DNA, the CDR3 is TGCGCCAGCAGCCGGGACAGGGGAGTGTATTCACCCCTCCACTTT.

V and J are TRBV19 and TRBJ2-3; D is undetermined. CDR3 size: 14 residues. From germline, CDR1 is LNHDA and CDR2 SQIVND (reference sequence). V shed 2 bases and J shed 4 bases, with 10 bases lying between them. Here the CDR3 reads CASSIMDNADTQYF. The CDR3 nucleotides read TGTGCCAGTAGTATAATGGATAACGCAGATACGCAGTATTTT.

This chain connects TRBV28 to TRBJ1-5, with D tentatively TRBD1 (6 bases). The V end lost 3 bases, the J end lost 4 bases, and 16 bases lay between the germline ends. This CDR3 is built from 16 residues. The germline V gene has CDR1 MDHEN and CDR2 SYDVKM. CDR3 nucleotides: TGTGCCAGCAGTTTTAGGTCAGGGGCGCGAAATCAGCCCCAGCATTTT. Its protein product is CASSFRSGARNQPQHF.

V gene TRBV7-2 combines with J gene TRBJ2-2; TRBD1 matches at 7 bases. This CDR3 is built from 17 residues. Germline-derived CDR1 and CDR2 are SGHTA and FQGNSA. Losses at the gene ends were 2 bases for V and 1 base for J; bases not matched to a gene: 7. CDR3 protein: CASSLRTDRLNTGELFF. DNA of the CDR3: TGTGCCAGCAGCTTACGGACGGACAGGCTGAACACCGGGGAGCTGTTTTTT. Looking up the rest from reference TRBV7-2 and TRBJ2-2 gives the full variable domain: GAGVSQSPSNKVTEKGKDVELRCDPISGHTALYWYRQSLGQGLEFLIYFQGNSAPDKSGLPSDRFSAERTGGSVSTLTIQRTQQEDSAVYLCASSLRTDRLNTGELFFGEGSRLTVL.

This sequence joins TRBV18 and TRBJ1-1; D not resolved. CDR3 length: 11 residues. Trimming shortened V by 3 bases and J by 5 bases, and 4 bases separated the two germline ends. CDR1 is KGHSH and CDR2 is LQKENI in the germline V gene. The CDR3 protein is CASSPRTEAFF. CDR3 DNA sequence: TGTGCCAGCTCACCCCGAACTGAAGCTTTCTTT.

The chain carries TRBV27 and TRBJ2-7; D is uncertain. This CDR3 has 17 residues. Trimming removed 2 bases at V and 9 bases at J, with 26 bases between. CDR1 and CDR2 from the germline V gene are MNHEY and SMNVEV (reference sequence). The CDR3 here is CASSLIGPLVGQLVQYF. The CDR3, as DNA: TGTGCCAGCAGTTTAATCGGTCCGCTCGTAGGTCAGCTAGTGCAGTACTTC.

This clone was seen a few times. The chain has TRBV11-2 and TRBJ2-2, with 8 bases identical to TRBD2. The CDR3 has 15 residues. Trimming took 6 bases from V and 1 from J; bases not matched to a gene: 4. Germline V gene sequence: CDR1 SGHAT, CDR2 FQNNGV. Written as DNA, the CDR3 is TGTGCCAGCAGGCTTCTAGCGGGGAACACCGGGGAGCTGTTTTTT. Amino acids: CASRLLAGNTGELFF.